A single sample gave rise to the 18 T cell receptor beta chains below, sequenced in a study of PD-L1 blockade in urothelial cancer. The table came from immunoSEQ multiplex PCR; TCRdb's copy has only in-frame clones and leaves some out. Here the sample spans some 51,000 clones, around 85% being singletons. This specimen was PBMCs, taken around atezolizumab (anti-PD-L1) treatment. These receptors were obtained from a man aged 55-75 years with urothelial cancer.

This chain connects TRBV6-6 to TRBJ2-5, with a tentative D call TRBD2 (7 bases). CDR3 size: 16 residues. The V and J ends lost 5 bases and 2 bases respectively, with 18 bases between them. Germline-derived CDR1 and CDR2 are MNHNY and SVGAGI (reference sequence). The CDR3 loop is CASSPRGRPSQETQYF. The DNA of the CDR3 is TGTGCCAGCAGTCCGCGGGGGCGCCCTTCTCAAGAGACCCAGTACTTC.

This clone was seen a few times. Distinct nucleotide sequences in the sample also encode this CDR3. V gene TRBV2 combines with J gene TRBJ2-7; D is uncertain. V was trimmed by 2 bases and J by 4 bases, leaving 3 bases between them. The CDR3 totals 11 residues. CDR1 is SNHLY, CDR2 FYNNEI, per germline. CDR3 nucleotides: TGTGCCAGCAGTGAACAATACGAGCAGTACTTC. Translating it yields CASSEQYEQYF.

The gene calls are TRBV7-3 and TRBJ2-1; 7 bases line up with TRBD2. The J segment lost 4 bases and the V segment lost 2 bases, leaving 5 bases of the junction unmatched. CDR3 length equals 15 residues. Germline V gives CDR1 SGHTA, CDR2 FQGTGA. This CDR3 is CASSLGGTTYNEQFF. For the CDR3, the DNA is TGTGCCAGCAGCTTAGGGGGGACTACATACAATGAGCAGTTCTTC.

This chain joins TRBV11-2 and TRBJ2-5, with 13 bases fitting TRBD2. Germline values: CDR1 SGHAT, CDR2 FQNNGV. V dropped 6 bases and J dropped 5; count of bases not matched to a gene: 6. This CDR3 contains 15 residues. The chain's CDR3 is CASRWTSGSGETQYF. CDR3 coding DNA: TGTGCCAGCAGGTGGACTAGCGGGAGTGGGGAGACCCAGTACTTC.

The rearrangement joins TRBV19 to TRBJ2-7, with 9 bases aligning to TRBD1. V lost 7 bases, J lost 6 bases, and 10 bases stayed unmatched. The CDR3 is made up of 14 amino acids. The germline V gene encodes CDR1 LNHDA and CDR2 SQIVND (reference sequence). Here the CDR3 reads CASKGTGRLSEQYF. CDR3 DNA: TGTGCCAGTAAGGGGACAGGGCGTCTAAGCGAGCAGTACTTC.

The chain is built from TRBV6-5 and TRBJ2-3; D possibly corresponds to TRBD2 (6 bases). The CDR3 contains 12 residues. Trimming stripped 6 bases from V and 6 bases from J, with 10 bases between. The germline gives CDR1 MNHEY, CDR2 SVGAGI. The CDR3: CASSHLADTQYF. The CDR3 nucleotides are TGTGCCAGCAGCCACCTAGCGGATACGCAGTATTTT.

This chain connects TRBV6-5 to TRBJ1-1; D is perhaps TRBD1 (5 bases). The CDR3 spans 15 residues. V was pared by 2 bases and J by 6 bases, with 16 bases between. Germline CDR1 reads MNHEY; CDR2 reads SVGAGI. The CDR3 loop reads CASSYGAGRASEAFF. The DNA of the CDR3 is TGTGCCAGCAGTTACGGGGCTGGCAGGGCTTCTGAAGCTTTCTTT.

This chain uses TRBV5-4 with TRBJ2-5; TRBD2 is a possible D gene (5 bases). From germline, CDR1 is SGHNT and CDR2 YYREEE (reference sequence). Trimming took off 3 bases at V and 1 base at J, with 13 bases between the two ends. The CDR3 has 15 amino acids. CDR3 in amino acids: CASSWATSGQETQYF. For the CDR3, the DNA is TGTGCCAGCAGCTGGGCGACCAGCGGCCAAGAGACCCAGTACTTC.

The chain uses TRBV9 and TRBJ2-7; tentative D call: TRBD2 (6 bases). Germline V gene lookup returns CDR1 SGDLS and CDR2 YYNGEE. V lost 2 bases, J lost 1 base, and 10 bases lay in between. This CDR3 comprises 14 residues. The CDR3 is CASSVGGPSYEQYF. The CDR3 DNA reads TGTGCCAGCAGCGTCGGGGGTCCTTCCTACGAGCAGTACTTC.

The gene calls are TRBV9 and TRBJ1-3; 7 nucleotides line up with TRBD1. The ends lost 4 bases at V and 4 bases at J; junction bases unmatched: 5. Germline CDR1 is SGDLS and CDR2 is YYNGEE. The CDR3 has 14 residues. The CDR3 sequence is CASSFRTGGNTIYF. CDR3 nucleotides: TGTGCCAGCAGCTTTCGGACAGGAGGAAACACCATATATTTT.

J is TRBJ1-2 and V is TRBV4-3; 9 bases are a match to TRBD1. The CDR3 length is 15 residues. The V segment lost 4 bases and the J segment 4 bases; nucleotides outside the gene matches: 7. Germline CDR1 reads LGHNA; CDR2 reads YSLEER. In DNA form, the CDR3 reads TGCGCCAGCAGCCCCTGGACAGGGGACGGCTATGGCTACACCTTC. Translated, it gives CASSPWTGDGYGYTF.

This clone was seen a few times. The chain recombines TRBV4-1 with TRBJ1-1, with TRBD1 matching over 11 bases. The V gene end was trimmed by 4 bases and the J gene end by 6 bases; junction bases not matched to a gene: 4. The CDR3 has 14 residues. In germline, CDR1 is MGHRA, CDR2 YSYEKL. The CDR3 is CASSPGQGVSEAFF. The CDR3, as DNA: TGCGCCAGCAGCCCGGGACAGGGGGTCTCTGAAGCTTTCTTT.

The rearrangement uses TRBV28 and TRBJ1-2, with TRBD1 matching over 7 bases. V dropped 6 bases and J dropped 0; count of bases not matched to a gene: 4. The CDR3 spans 14 residues. Germline V lookup: CDR1 MDHEN, CDR2 SYDVKM. The CDR3 loop is CASSDGQANYGYTF. The CDR3 region has the DNA TGTGCCAGCAGCGACGGACAGGCTAACTATGGCTACACCTTC.

The CDR3 DNA reads TGTGCCAGCAGCGCGGGACAGGGCGGACAGCCCCAGCATTTT. It is translated as CASSAGQGGQPQHF. V gene TRBV9 combines with J gene TRBJ1-5; TRBD1 matches at 9 bases. The CDR3 extends over 14 amino acids. Germline CDR1 is SGDLS and CDR2 is YYNGEE. V lost 3 bases to trimming and J lost 7 bases; unmatched junction nucleotides: 5.

The genes are TRBV11-2 and TRBJ2-1; D is unclear. CDR1 and CDR2 (germline): SGHAT, FQNNGV. Trimming left V 4 bases short and J 3 bases short, with 10 bases between. This CDR3 comprises 14 residues. Written as DNA, the CDR3 is TGTGCCAGCAGCTCAAGCTTGAACTACAATGAGCAGTTCTTC. Its translation is CASSSSLNYNEQFF.

This sequence joins TRBV16 and TRBJ1-3; D uncertain. There are 15 residues in the CDR3. V lost 0 bases and J lost 4, with 10 bases in between. The V gene's germline CDR1 is KGHSY and CDR2 FQNENV. CDR3 residues: CASSQSGLGGNTIYF. DNA for the CDR3: TGTGCCAGCAGCCAATCAGGACTAGGAGGAAACACCATATATTTT.

V is TRBV5-4 and J is TRBJ1-1; D is unclear. CDR3 length equals 11 residues. Trimming pared 7 bases from V and 1 base from J, leaving 5 bases between. Germline CDR1 is SGHNT and CDR2 is YYREEE (reference sequence). The CDR3 loop is CASSGNTEAFF. In DNA form, the CDR3 reads TGTGCCAGCTCGGGGAACACTGAAGCTTTCTTT.

The chain links TRBV7-9 to TRBJ2-7, with 10 nucleotides matching TRBD1. The germline gives CDR1 SEHNR, CDR2 FQNEAQ (reference sequence). The CDR3 has 13 amino acids. Trimming removed 7 bases from V and 5 bases from J; junction bases left unmatched: 5. The CDR3 here is CASKGTGAHEQYF. DNA of the CDR3: TGTGCCAGCAAGGGGACAGGGGCCCACGAGCAGTACTTC.